These 14 T cell receptor beta chains originate from one sample sequenced in a study of T cells in Graves' hyperthyroidism and ophthalmopathy (dated by TCRdb to about 2019). Libraries were prepared through multiplex PCR. The sequencer listed for this sample is Illumina HiSeq 2000. The TCR beta CDR3 regions were amplified from the RNA transcripts. For the first round of RT-PCR on the TCR CDR3, the HTBI primer set was used together with the Qiagen OneStep RT-PCR kit. Through fastp at Q25 and MiXCR, TCRdb rebuilt clones from the public reads, retaining in-frame beta chains. Rows are unified per CDR3 protein, each entry keeping the most common DNA and genes. The sample includes approximately 610,000 distinct CDR3 sequences, with roughly 14% observed a single time. The ten most abundant clones make up 4.3% of the sample. The specimen sequenced was blood. Receptors originate from a woman aged 40 to 50 with Graves' ophthalmopathy.

The V call is TRBV7-3, the J call TRBJ2-5; 7 bases match TRBD1. V shed 2 bases and J 5 bases; nucleotides not matched to a gene: 5. CDR1 and CDR2 (germline): SGHTA, FQGTGA. This CDR3 spans 14 amino acids. DNA of the CDR3: TGTGCCAGCAGCTTACAAGGGGGCCTGGAGACCCAGTACTTC. Amino acid sequence: CASSLQGGLETQYF. Full variable domain (remainder filled in from reference TRBV7-3 and TRBJ2-5): GAGVSQTPSNKVTEKGKYVELRCDPISGHTALYWYRQSLGQGPEFLIYFQGTGAADDSGLPNDRFFAVRPEGSVSTLKIQRTERGDSAVYLCASSLQGGLETQYFGPGTRLLVL.

This clonotype was seen at least ten times. V usage is TRBV20-1 and J usage is TRBJ1-1, with 9 bases fitting TRBD1. The germline gives CDR1 DFQATT, CDR2 SNEGSKA (reference sequence). V was clipped by 3 bases and J by 5 bases; unmatched bases: 4. This CDR3 contains 13 residues. DNA of the CDR3: TGCAGTGCTAGGGTGACAGGGGGGACTGAAGCTTTCTTT. Its translation is CSARVTGGTEAFF.

V and J are TRBV28 and TRBJ1-1; weak D call: TRBD1 (6 bases). Trimming took 5 bases from V and 1 from J, leaving 20 bases between them. Germline V lookup: CDR1 MDHEN, CDR2 SYDVKM. The CDR3 sequence is 17 residues long. CDR3 sequence: CASSPLLLGRGNTEAFF. For the CDR3, the DNA is TGTGCCAGCAGTCCGCTACTCCTGGGCAGGGGGAACACTGAAGCTTTCTTT. The full variable domain, rest sourced from reference TRBV28 and TRBJ1-1, is DVKVTQSSRYLVKRTGEKVFLECVQDMDHENMFWYRQDPGLGLRLIYFSYDVKMKEKGDIPEGYSVSREKKERFSLILESASTNQTSMYLCASSPLLLGRGNTEAFFGQGTRLTVV.

The chain employs TRBV9 and TRBJ2-5, with 14 nucleotides matching TRBD2. With 4 bases clipped from V and 5 bases from J, the junction kept 13 bases outside the gene matches. This CDR3 contains 18 residues. CDR1 and CDR2 from the germline V gene are SGDLS and YYNGEE. CDR3 protein: CASSLGPGLAGDWETQYF. CDR3 nucleotide sequence: TGTGCCAGCAGCTTAGGACCGGGACTAGCGGGAGACTGGGAGACCCAGTACTTC.

There are many counts of this clonotype. The chain combines TRBV30 with TRBJ1-5; TRBD1 might be the D (6 bases). The CDR3 sequence is 13 residues long. In germline, CDR1 is GTSNPN, CDR2 SVGIG (reference sequence). V was shortened by 1 base and J by 4 bases, with 8 bases between the two germline ends. This CDR3 reads CAWSEQGNQPQHF. As DNA, the CDR3 is TGTGCCTGGAGTGAACAGGGAAATCAGCCCCAGCATTTT.

The table lists this clonotype with many counts. The chain is built from TRBV18 and TRBJ2-7; TRBD2 agrees at 9 bases. The CDR3 covers 15 residues. V trimming: 0 bases; J trimming: 5 bases; junction bases outside the gene matches: 5. Germline loops: CDR1 KGHSH, CDR2 LQKENI. CDR3 region: CASSPPSGSFHEQYF. DNA of the CDR3: TGTGCCAGCTCACCACCTAGCGGGAGTTTCCACGAGCAGTACTTC.

As regards this clonotype: This may stem from a read error, because a much larger clone lies one nucleotide away. The chain employs TRBV12-3 or TRBV12-4 and TRBJ2-7, with 7 bases matching TRBD2. This CDR3 is 14 amino acids long. V lost 3 bases, J lost 5 bases, and 7 bases stayed unmatched. CDR3 protein: CASSFAGRGDEQYF. The CDR3 DNA is TGTGCCAGCAGTTTCGCTGGACGGGGGGACGAGCAGTACTTC.

This clonotype was picked up a small number of times. This chain links TRBV12-3 or TRBV12-4 with TRBJ1-1; tentative D call: TRBD1 (6 bases). The CDR3 runs 14 residues. V lost 4 bases and J 6 bases, leaving 15 bases between the germline ends. DNA for the CDR3: TGTGCCAGCAGTTCCTTGTGGGGGCCCGCTGAAGCTTTCTTT. It translates to CASSSLWGPAEAFF.

This clonotype was observed a handful of times. The rearrangement joins TRBV7-2 to TRBJ2-7; 9 nucleotides align to TRBD2. The CDR3 contains 17 residues. The ends lost 3 bases at V and 0 bases at J; junction bases unmatched: 9. Germline V gene sequence: CDR1 SGHTA, CDR2 FQGNSA. CDR3 bases: TGTGCCAGCAGCTTTAGCGGGAGTGCCGTAAGCTCCTACGAGCAGTACTTC. Protein: CASSFSGSAVSSYEQYF.

The chain carries TRBV5-1 and TRBJ2-2, with TRBD2 identical over 11 bases. From germline, CDR1 is SGHRS and CDR2 YFSETQ. This CDR3 has 15 residues. J was trimmed by 6 bases and V by 5 bases; bases with no gene match: 6. The CDR3 region is CASSLGLADAGELFF. DNA of the CDR3: TGCGCCAGCAGTCTGGGACTAGCGGACGCCGGGGAGCTGTTTTTT.

This clonotype has at least ten counts. CDR3 sequence: CAWSFTGVGPMANYGYTF. The CDR3 DNA follows: TGTGCCTGGAGTTTTACAGGGGTAGGGCCGATGGCTAACTATGGCTACACCTTC. The chain joins TRBV30 to TRBJ1-2, with 7 bases fitting TRBD1. V gave up 2 bases and J gave up 0 bases; unmatched junction bases: 15. CDR1 and CDR2 from the germline V gene are GTSNPN and SVGIG (reference sequence). CDR3 size: 18 residues.

This clonotype was observed at least ten times. The CDR3 DNA sequence: TGTGCCACCAGTGATTTAGGGGATCAATCCCAGCATTTT. Its protein is CATSDLGDQSQHF. This sequence joins TRBV24-1 and TRBJ1-5; the D gene is possibly TRBD1 (5 bases). The CDR3 covers 13 residues. V shed 1 base and J shed 11 bases, with 11 bases lying between them. Germline V CDR1 and CDR2: KGHDR, SFDVKD.

This clonotype was recorded at least ten times. J is TRBJ2-7 and V is TRBV4-1; 7 nucleotides match TRBD2. Germline-derived CDR1 and CDR2 are MGHRA and YSYEKL. This CDR3 is built from 15 residues. Trimming removed 1 base from V and 1 base from J; junction bases left unmatched: 4. CDR3 residues: CASSQGEAGSYEQYF. The CDR3 bases are TGCGCCAGCAGCCAAGGGGAAGCGGGGTCCTACGAGCAGTACTTC.

The table lists this clonotype with a few counts. This chain uses TRBV30 with TRBJ1-1; maybe TRBD1 (5 bases). Trimming took off 7 bases at V and 10 bases at J, with 19 bases between the two ends. This CDR3 has 12 residues. The germline V gene encodes CDR1 GTSNPN and CDR2 SVGIG (reference sequence). In DNA, the CDR3 is TGTGCCTCGAGGGGATATCGGGCGAGAGCTTTCTTT. It codes for CASRGYRARAFF. The full variable domain, completed using reference TRBV30 and TRBJ1-1, is SQTIHQWPATLVQPVGSPLSLECTVEGTSNPNLYWYRQAAGRGLQLLFYSVGIGQISSEVPQNLSASRPQDRQFILSSKKLLLSDSGFYLCASRGYRARAFFGQGTRLTVV.